This T cell receptor (beta chain) was sequenced in a study of beta chain features in type 1 diabetes. Study-wide results and caveats: Patients' naive, central memory and regulatory TCRB repertoires appeared more alike than those of healthy donors.

What was sequenced were expressed TCRB transcripts, since all of the isolated RNA had been reverse transcribed. Measured with immunoSEQ multiplex PCR; TCRdb has only the in-frame clones, and not every one. The repertoire holds more than 300,000 clones, with approximately 8% as singletons. The ends lost 5 bases at V and 5 bases at J; junction bases unmatched: 12. In germline, CDR1 is MGHDK, CDR2 SYGVNS. The length of the CDR3 is 16 residues. Comments on this clone: What it binds is not known.

The V and J genes are TRBV25-1 and TRBJ2-5, with TRBD1 matching over 9 bases. The receptor's source is a woman aged 18-35 years in good health. The sequenced sample consisted of central memory CD4+ T cells from blood. The CDR3 protein is CASSNAIRDRVETQYF. The CDR3 DNA reads as TGTGCCAGCAGTAACGCGATTAGGGACAGGGTTGAGACCCAGTACTTC.